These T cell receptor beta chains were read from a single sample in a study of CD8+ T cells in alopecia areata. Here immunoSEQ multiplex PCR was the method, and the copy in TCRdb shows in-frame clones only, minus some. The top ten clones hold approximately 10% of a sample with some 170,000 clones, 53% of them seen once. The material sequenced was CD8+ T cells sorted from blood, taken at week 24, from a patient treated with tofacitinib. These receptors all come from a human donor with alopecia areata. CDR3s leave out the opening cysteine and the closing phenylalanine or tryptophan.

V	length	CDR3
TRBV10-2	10	ASSSTRYEQY
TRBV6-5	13	ASTPSGGAVETQY
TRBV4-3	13	ASSQDRDGIYGYT
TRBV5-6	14	ASSRGSHGLLDGYT
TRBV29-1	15	SVEWATLGSGANVLT
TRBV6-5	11	ATSLAETYEQY
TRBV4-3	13	ASSQGRGPTYEQY
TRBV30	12	AWRSGGGNQPQH
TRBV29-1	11	SVAGGRNGELF
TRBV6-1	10	ASCEKTGELF
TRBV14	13	ASSQVDGGYTEAF